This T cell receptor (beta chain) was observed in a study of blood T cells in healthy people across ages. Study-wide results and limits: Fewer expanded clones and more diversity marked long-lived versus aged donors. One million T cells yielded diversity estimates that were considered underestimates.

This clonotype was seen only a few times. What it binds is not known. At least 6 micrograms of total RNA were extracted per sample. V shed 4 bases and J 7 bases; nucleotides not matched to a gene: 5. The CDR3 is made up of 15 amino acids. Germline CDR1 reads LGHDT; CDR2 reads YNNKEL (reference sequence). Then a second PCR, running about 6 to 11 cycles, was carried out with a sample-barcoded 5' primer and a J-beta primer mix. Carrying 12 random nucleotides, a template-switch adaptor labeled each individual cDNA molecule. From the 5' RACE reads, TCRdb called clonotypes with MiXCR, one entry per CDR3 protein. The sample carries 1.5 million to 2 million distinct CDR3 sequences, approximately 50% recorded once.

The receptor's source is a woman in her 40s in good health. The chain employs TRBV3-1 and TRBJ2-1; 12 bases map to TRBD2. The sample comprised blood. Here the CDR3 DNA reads TGTGCCAGCAGCCCTGGACTAGCGGGGCAGAATGAGCAGTTCTTC. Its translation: CASSPGLAGQNEQFF.